This is a list of T cell receptor beta chains from one sample in a study of blood T cell repertoires in COVID-19. TCRdb's table, derived via immunoSEQ multiplex PCR, lists solely in-frame clones and lacks some. Among hundreds of thousands of clones listed, under 90% were seen once. The sequenced material came from peripheral blood. Receptors originate from a woman at least 80 years old with active or convalescent COVID-19. Both conserved end residues are part of each CDR3. D genes are given only for firm matches. Part of the rows lack a size; the others show once, few, many or a class for expanded clones.

TRBJ2-1 | TRBD2 | TRBV30 | once | TGTGCCTGGAGTGTAAAGGCTAGCGGTGATGAGCAGTTCTTC | CAWSVKASGDEQFF
TRBJ2-7 | . | TRBV30 | . | TGTGCCTGGAGTGGGGAGGTTGTCTACGAGCAGTACTTC | CAWSGEVVYEQYF
TRBJ2-3 | TRBD2 | TRBV7-3 | . | TGTGCCAGCAGTCCCGCCCTAGCGGACACAGATACGCAGTATTTT | CASSPALADTDTQYF
TRBJ2-2 | . | TRBV28 | . | TGTGCCAGCAGTTTATGGAGAGAGAGGACCGGGGAGCTGTTTTTT | CASSLWRERTGELFF
TRBJ2-7 | . | TRBV7-8 | . | TGTGCCAGCAGCTTAGCGAGGAGGGAGCAGTACTTC | CASSLARREQYF
TRBJ2-2 | TRBD1 | TRBV19 | . | TGTGCCAGTAGTACCGGGACAGGGGTGATCGGGGAGCTGTTTTTT | CASSTGTGVIGELFF
TRBJ2-7 | . | TRBV11-3 | . | TGTGCCAGCAGCTTAGTGGGGGGGGGCCCCTCGGACGAGCAGTACTTC | CASSLVGGGPSDEQYF
TRBJ2-5 | TRBD2 | TRBV27 | . | TGTGCCAGCAGTTTACAGGGACTAGCGGGGGCCCAAGAGACCCAGTACTTC | CASSLQGLAGAQETQYF
TRBJ2-5 | . | TRBV27 | . | TGTGCCAGCAGTTTGTCCCCGACAGACCAAGAGACCCAGTACTTC | CASSLSPTDQETQYF
TRBJ2-7 | TRBD2 | TRBV4-2 | few | TGTGCCAGCAGCCAAGGGACCGGGACTAGGGGATCCGAGCAGTACTTC | CASSQGTGTRGSEQYF
TRBJ2-1 | TRBD1 | TRBV5-6 | . | TGTGCCAGCAGCTTGGTCGGACAGGGTGTAGGTGAGCAGTTCTTC | CASSLVGQGVGEQFF
TRBJ2-2 | TRBD2 | TRBV11-3 | . | TGTGCCAGCAGCTTAGGGGGAGGGACCGGGGAGCTGTTTTTT | CASSLGGGTGELFF
TRBJ2-3 | . | TRBV2 | . | TGTGCCAGTTGCGGGGCTAGAGGGGCAGATACGCAGTATTTT | CASCGARGADTQYF
TRBJ1-1 | . | TRBV5-3 | . | TGTGCCAGAACCCCGTTGGTCCGAGATTGTCGGACTAGGAACACTGAAGCTTTCTTT | CARTPLVRDCRTRNTEAFF
TRBJ2-6 | . | TRBV21-1 | . | TGTGCCAGCAGCAAAGCGGGGGACCGGGACATAGTTCGCTCTGGGGCCAACGTCCTGACTTTC | CASSKAGDRDIVRSGANVLTF